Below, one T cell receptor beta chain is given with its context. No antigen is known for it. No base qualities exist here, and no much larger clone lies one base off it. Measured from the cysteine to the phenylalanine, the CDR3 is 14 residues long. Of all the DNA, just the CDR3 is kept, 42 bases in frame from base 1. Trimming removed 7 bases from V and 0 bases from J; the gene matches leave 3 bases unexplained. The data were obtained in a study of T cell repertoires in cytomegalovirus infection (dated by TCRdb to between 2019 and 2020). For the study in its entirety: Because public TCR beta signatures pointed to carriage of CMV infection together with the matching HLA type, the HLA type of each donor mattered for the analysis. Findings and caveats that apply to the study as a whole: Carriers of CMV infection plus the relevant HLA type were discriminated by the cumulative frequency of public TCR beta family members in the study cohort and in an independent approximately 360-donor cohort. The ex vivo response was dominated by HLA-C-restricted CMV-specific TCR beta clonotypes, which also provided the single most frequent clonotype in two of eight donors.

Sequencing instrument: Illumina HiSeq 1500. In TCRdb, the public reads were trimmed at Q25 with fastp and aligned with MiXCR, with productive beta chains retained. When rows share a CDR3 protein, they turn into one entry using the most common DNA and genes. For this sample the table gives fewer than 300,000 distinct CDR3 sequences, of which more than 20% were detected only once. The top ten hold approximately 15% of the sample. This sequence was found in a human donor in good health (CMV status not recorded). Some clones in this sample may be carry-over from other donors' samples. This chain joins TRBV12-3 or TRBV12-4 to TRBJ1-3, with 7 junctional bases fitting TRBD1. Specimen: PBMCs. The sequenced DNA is TGTGCCAGCACCAGGGGGAACTCTGGAAACACCATATATTTT. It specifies CASTRGNSGNTIYF.